Described below is a single T cell receptor beta chain sequence and its context. Enrolled through a virtual design, the participants were between roughly 18 and 100 years of age and came from 24 US areas. Participants' own reports of clinical history determined their cohort assignment. In the source study's methods: It was from reference gene primer amplification that nucleated cell counts were estimated. TCRdb's table, derived via immunoSEQ multiplex PCR, lists solely in-frame clones and lacks some. V and J calls and clone size are those listed in that table; D and trimming were worked out from the DNA. Among about 180,000 clones listed, 82% were seen once. The record originates from a study of blood T cell repertoires in COVID-19. Overall study: The United States, Italy and Spain were the sources of the acute and convalescent COVID-19 samples.

Germline V lookup: CDR1 KGHDR, CDR2 SFDVKD. V was clipped by 4 bases and J by 4 bases; unmatched bases: 6. There are 15 residues in the CDR3. Sequencing was done on a sample of PBMCs or T cells enriched from blood (not recorded which). The source is a man in his sixties who had recovered from COVID-19. V usage is TRBV24-1 and J usage is TRBJ2-1; 7 nucleotides match TRBD1. CDR3 amino acids: CATSDQTGAYNEQFF. CDR3 nucleotide sequence: TGTGCCACCAGTGACCAAACAGGGGCTTACAATGAGCAGTTCTTC.